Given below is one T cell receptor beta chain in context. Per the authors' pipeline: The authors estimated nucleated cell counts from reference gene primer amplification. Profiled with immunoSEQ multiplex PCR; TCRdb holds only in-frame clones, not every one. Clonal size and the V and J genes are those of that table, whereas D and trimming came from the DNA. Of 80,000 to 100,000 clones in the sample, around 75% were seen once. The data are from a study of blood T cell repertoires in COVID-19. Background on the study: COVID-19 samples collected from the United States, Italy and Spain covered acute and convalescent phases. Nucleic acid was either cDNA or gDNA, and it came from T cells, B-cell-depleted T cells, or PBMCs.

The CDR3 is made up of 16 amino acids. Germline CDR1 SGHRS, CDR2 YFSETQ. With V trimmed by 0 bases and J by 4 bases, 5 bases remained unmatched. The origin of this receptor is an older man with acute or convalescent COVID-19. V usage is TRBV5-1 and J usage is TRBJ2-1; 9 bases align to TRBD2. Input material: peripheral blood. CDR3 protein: CASSLVSGGWYNEQFF. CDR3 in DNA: TGCGCCAGCAGCTTGGTTAGCGGGGGCTGGTACAATGAGCAGTTCTTC.